Below are 15 T cell receptor beta chains sequenced from a single sample in a study of CD8+CD57+ T cells in acquired aplastic anemia (dated by TCRdb to the late 2010s). Flow cytometry had shown CD8+CD57+ cell expansion in the patients selected for sequencing. The listed sequencing device is Illumina HiSeq 2000. Genomic DNA served as template for TCR beta VDJ combination and CDR3 sequence profiling. The public reads were run again by TCRdb, first through fastp at Q25 and then through MiXCR, and only productive beta chains were kept. Identical CDR3 proteins give one entry, which carries the most common genes and DNA. The sample table records around 150,000 distinct CDR3 sequences; 48% of these occur just once. 30% to 40% of the sample belongs to the ten largest clones. Sequenced sample: sorted CD4+, CD8+, or CD8+CD57+ T cells (not recorded which) from PBMCs. The receptors come from a human donor with aplastic anemia.

The V and J genes are TRBV7-9 and TRBJ1-5, with D unresolved. CDR3 size: 12 residues. Germline V gene lookup returns CDR1 SEHNR and CDR2 FQNEAQ (reference sequence). The germline V and J ends were trimmed by 3 bases and 6 bases, with 6 bases remaining between them. Here the CDR3 reads CASSFPGQPQHF. The CDR3 DNA sequence: TGTGCCAGCAGCTTTCCGGGTCAGCCCCAGCATTTT.

The chain recombines TRBV20-1 with TRBJ2-1, with 10 bases that match TRBD2. The CDR3 covers 15 residues. V trimming: 3 bases; J trimming: 7 bases; junction bases outside the gene matches: 9. CDR1 DFQATT and CDR2 SNEGSKA come from the germline V gene (reference sequence). The CDR3 DNA is TGCAGTGCTAGTCCTAGCGGGAGAGTAGCGAATGAGCAGTTCTTC. Its translation is CSASPSGRVANEQFF.

Concerning this clonotype itself: A much larger clone lies a single base off, so this may be a read error. J is TRBJ1-2 and V is TRBV5-6; D unresolved. Germline loops: CDR1 SGHDT, CDR2 YYEEEE. This CDR3 spans 14 amino acids. Trimming cost V 7 bases and J 8 bases, with 21 bases left between them. CDR3: CASYQWRLRGGYTF. The CDR3 DNA reads TGTGCCAGCTATCAGTGGAGGCTCCGCGGGGGCTACACCTTC.

This chain connects TRBV10-3 to TRBJ2-5; 10 bases map to TRBD2. Trimming removed 5 bases from V and 8 bases from J; junction bases left unmatched: 8. The CDR3 spans 14 residues. Germline CDR1 reads ENHRY; CDR2 reads SYGVKD. The CDR3 sequence: CAISPLAGEGTQYF. In DNA, the CDR3 is TGTGCCATCAGTCCTCTAGCGGGAGAGGGAACCCAGTACTTC.

This clonotype was observed a handful of times. The chain is built from TRBV7-9 and TRBJ2-2; D unresolved. This CDR3 has 10 residues. The V end was cut by 5 bases, the J end by 8 bases, with 3 bases between. Looked up from germline, CDR1 is SEHNR and CDR2 is FQNEAQ (reference sequence). CDR3 DNA sequence: TGTGCCAGCAGCCCAGGGGAGCTGTTTTTT. Its translation: CASSPGELFF.

This clonotype was picked up a small number of times. V usage is TRBV30 and J usage is TRBJ1-2; D ambiguous. The CDR3 is 12 residues long. CDR1 is GTSNPN and CDR2 is SVGIG in the germline V gene (reference sequence). V lost 2 bases, J lost 4 bases, and 8 bases lay in between. CDR3 coding DNA: TGTGCCTGGAGTACGGGATTCTATGGCTACACCTTC. It encodes CAWSTGFYGYTF.

This clonotype was observed many times. The V and J genes are TRBV25-1 and TRBJ1-2, with D possibly being TRBD1 (5 bases). CDR1 and CDR2 (germline): MGHDK, SYGVNS. This CDR3 has 13 residues. Trimming removed 6 bases at V and 7 bases at J, with 15 bases between. The CDR3 here is CASRLNTGFGYTF. DNA of the CDR3: TGTGCCAGCAGGTTGAACACAGGATTTGGCTACACCTTC.

Many counts were recorded for this clonotype. This rearrangement joins TRBV12-3 or TRBV12-4 to TRBJ2-7; D remains unclear. This CDR3 comprises 16 residues. Trimming stripped 4 bases from V and 3 bases from J, with 19 bases between. The CDR3 DNA reads TGTGCCAGCAGTTCCTCCCACTCGCGAACCGACTACGAGCAGTACTTC. Its protein product is CASSSSHSRTDYEQYF.

The chain joins TRBV29-1 to TRBJ1-2, with D unresolved. The CDR3 spans 12 residues. The V end was cut by 4 bases, the J end by 0 bases, with 6 bases between. Germline V gives CDR1 SQVTM, CDR2 ANQGSEA. CDR3 sequence: CSVAQTNYGYTF. The DNA of the CDR3 is TGCAGCGTTGCCCAGACTAACTATGGCTACACCTTC.

About this clonotype: The junction departs from germline at one end; a sequencing error may be responsible. V is TRBV2 and J is TRBJ2-1; 9 bases are shared with TRBD2. The CDR3 spans 14 residues. Germline V CDR1 and CDR2: SNHLY, FYNNEI. In DNA, the CDR3 is TGCGCCAGCAAGGTCGGGACTAGCAACAATGAGCAGTTCTTC. It specifies CASKVGTSNNEQFF.

This clonotype was counted only a few times. The genes are TRBV19 and TRBJ1-1, with 7 bases lining up with TRBD1. V shed 5 bases and J 4 bases; nucleotides not matched to a gene: 7. The germline V gene has CDR1 LNHDA and CDR2 SQIVND (reference sequence). This CDR3 contains 14 residues. CDR3 sequence (DNA): TGTGCCAGTAGTGCAAAAGACAGGGTCACTGAAGCTTTCTTT. Protein sequence: CASSAKDRVTEAFF.

This clonotype has at least ten counts. The CDR3 spells CASSSGDVRLREQYF. The CDR3 DNA reads TGTGCCAGCAGTTCTGGGGACGTCCGGCTGCGAGAGCAGTACTTC. J is TRBJ2-7 and V is TRBV6-1, with D perhaps matching TRBD1 or TRBD2 (5 bases each). V lost 5 bases to trimming and J lost 7 bases, with 21 bases between them. This CDR3 spans 15 amino acids. Looked up from germline, CDR1 is MNHNS and CDR2 is SASEGT.

In the case of this clonotype: With a much larger clone just one base away, this may be a read error. V and J are TRBV5-1 and TRBJ2-1; D possibly corresponds to TRBD2 (6 bases). The CDR3 extends over 16 amino acids. Per germline, CDR1 SGHRS and CDR2 YFSETQ. CDR3 residues: CVSGWGGESSYNEQFF. CDR3 bases: TGCGTCAGCGGGTGGGGCGGTGAGAGCTCCTACAATGAGCAGTTCTTC.

This clonotype came up once. A much larger clone is a single base away; this may be a read error. V is TRBV9 and J is TRBJ2-7; either TRBD1 or TRBD2 may fit D (5 bases each). The germline gives CDR1 SGDLS, CDR2 YYNGEE. This CDR3 comprises 15 residues. DNA for the CDR3: TGTGCCGGCAGCCCCCGGGACGTACCTTCCTACGAGCAGTACTTC. Amino acids: CAGSPRDVPSYEQYF.

This clonotype was detected ten times or more. The chain is built from TRBV19 and TRBJ1-1; no definite D call. This CDR3 has 13 residues. Germline CDR1 is LNHDA and CDR2 is SQIVND (reference sequence). The ends were cut back, 3 bases at V and 5 bases at J, with 10 bases in the middle. This CDR3 is CASSMAPGTEAFF. The CDR3, as DNA: TGTGCCAGTAGTATGGCCCCCGGGACTGAAGCTTTCTTT.